The 24 T cell receptor beta chains below come from one sample, sequenced in a study of blood T cell repertoires in COVID-19 (TCRdb year 2020). Library preparation used the immunoSEQ multiplex PCR assay. TCRdb limited this immuneACCESS table to in-frame rearrangements with V and J called. A share of clones is missing; checked studies link under half to unresolved V genes, and the rest is unexplained. This sample comprises 90,000 to 120,000 clones, around 90% of them detected only once. Of the sample, roughly 5.5% falls within the top ten clones. The material sequenced was peripheral blood. Source of these receptors: a human donor in a cohort sampled during active COVID-19.

The V and J genes are TRBV29-1 and TRBJ1-1; perhaps TRBD1 as D (6 bases). The V end was cut by 5 bases, the J end by 12 bases, with 28 bases between. Per the germline V gene, CDR1 is SQVTM and CDR2 is ANQGSEA. This CDR3 has 15 residues. CDR3 sequence: CSVLQSLGGLSDTFF. As DNA, the CDR3 is TGCAGCGTTCTACAAAGCCTGGGGGGGCTGAGTGATACTTTCTTT.

The chain is built from TRBV20-1 and TRBJ1-6; weak D call: TRBD1 (5 bases). CDR1 and CDR2 from the germline V gene are DFQATT and SNEGSKA (reference sequence). CDR3 length: 15 residues. Trimming removed 3 bases from V and 9 bases from J, with 18 bases in between. The CDR3 coding sequence is TGCAGTGCTAGTCCCCCAGGGCCACTGGGTTCACCCCTCCACTTT. This gives the protein CSASPPGPLGSPLHF.

V usage is TRBV15 and J usage is TRBJ1-1, with D possibly TRBD1 on 6 matching bases. V shed 4 bases and J shed 1 base, with 10 bases lying between them. CDR1 and CDR2 (germline): LNHNV, YYDKDF (reference sequence). The CDR3 extends over 14 amino acids. CDR3 sequence: CATSITRGNTEAFF. The CDR3 nucleotides are TGTGCCACCAGCATAACCAGGGGGAACACTGAAGCTTTCTTT.

This chain connects TRBV7-9 to TRBJ2-2; possibly TRBD2 for D (5 bases). V shed 8 bases and J shed 4 bases, with 8 bases lying between them. CDR1 and CDR2 (germline): SEHNR, FQNEAQ (reference sequence). The CDR3 contains 12 residues. The CDR3, as DNA: TGTGCCAGCCGAGAGGGCACCGGGGAGCTGTTTTTT. Its translation: CASREGTGELFF.

The chain links TRBV5-4 to TRBJ2-1; tentatively, D is TRBD1 (6 bases). Trimming pared 4 bases from V and 0 bases from J, leaving 11 bases between. CDR3 length: 15 amino acids. Germline V lookup: CDR1 SGHNT, CDR2 YYREEE (reference sequence). The CDR3 region has the DNA TGTGCCAGCAGCCCGGGACATAGCTCCTACAATGAGCAGTTCTTC. Residues: CASSPGHSSYNEQFF.

This chain uses TRBV28 with TRBJ2-2; 8 nucleotides agree with TRBD1. Germline V CDR1 and CDR2: MDHEN, SYDVKM. The junction had 1 base not matched to a gene; V was cut back by 5 bases and J by 8 bases. This CDR3 region has 12 residues. The CDR3 sequence: CASSQGAGELFF. In DNA form, the CDR3 reads TGTGCCAGCAGTCAGGGGGCGGGGGAGCTGTTTTTT.

The chain carries TRBV19 and TRBJ1-5, with D maybe TRBD1 (6 bases). The CDR3 totals 13 residues. The germline V gene encodes CDR1 LNHDA and CDR2 SQIVND (reference sequence). V was shortened by 5 bases and J by 6 bases, with 11 bases between the two germline ends. The CDR3 bases are TGTGCCAGTAGTCCGGGACACCTTCAGCCCCAGCATTTT. This sequence encodes CASSPGHLQPQHF.

The chain links TRBV5-6 to TRBJ1-2; D gene uncertain. Trimming removed 3 bases at V and 2 bases at J, with 14 bases between. The CDR3 sequence is 15 residues long. Looked up from germline, CDR1 is SGHDT and CDR2 is YYEEEE. The CDR3 sequence is CASSSARTGNYGYTF. In DNA form, the CDR3 reads TGTGCCAGCAGCTCTGCTAGGACGGGGAACTATGGCTACACCTTC.

This chain connects TRBV6-1 to TRBJ1-2; no definite D call. This CDR3 has 13 residues. Trimming cost V 3 bases and J 5 bases, with 10 bases left between them. Germline V lookup: CDR1 MNHNS, CDR2 SASEGT. DNA for the CDR3: TGTGCCAGCAGTGAGGACGGGAGTTATGGCTACACCTTC. Protein sequence: CASSEDGSYGYTF.

V is TRBV5-1 and J is TRBJ1-1; D is perhaps TRBD1 (5 bases). CDR1 and CDR2 (germline): SGHRS, YFSETQ. There are 14 residues in the CDR3. V lost 0 bases, J lost 3 bases, and 9 bases lay in between. CDR3 protein: CASSLAGDYTEAFF. The DNA for the CDR3 is TGCGCCAGCAGCTTGGCGGGGGACTACACTGAAGCTTTCTTT. Together with reference TRBV5-1 and TRBJ1-1, the CDR3 gives the full variable domain: KAGVTQTPRYLIKTRGQQVTLSCSPISGHRSVSWYQQTPGQGLQFLFEYFSETQRNKGNFPGRFSGRQFSNSRSEMNVSTLELGDSALYLCASSLAGDYTEAFFGQGTRLTVV.

The chain carries TRBV29-1 and TRBJ1-2; TRBD1 matches 8 bases. Trimming removed 3 bases from V and 6 bases from J; junction bases left unmatched: 6. Germline CDR1 is SQVTM and CDR2 is ANQGSEA. CDR3 length: 13 amino acids. CDR3: CSVERQGINGYTF. The CDR3 region has the DNA TGCAGCGTTGAGAGACAGGGGATCAATGGCTACACCTTC.

CDR3 residues: CASSSRQEQETQYF. In nucleotides, the CDR3 is TGTGCCAGCAGCTCGAGACAGGAACAAGAGACCCAGTACTTC. This chain joins TRBV11-2 and TRBJ2-5, with D perhaps TRBD1 (6 bases). The CDR3 totals 14 residues. Germline values: CDR1 SGHAT, CDR2 FQNNGV. Trimming removed 4 bases at V and 2 bases at J, with 11 bases between.

The V call is TRBV18, the J call TRBJ1-1; D is uncertain. The CDR3 length is 13 residues. V was trimmed by 3 bases and J by 1 base, leaving 6 bases between them. The germline gives CDR1 KGHSH, CDR2 LQKENI. CDR3 sequence reads: CASSPLENTEAFF. DNA of the CDR3: TGTGCCAGCTCACCCCTAGAGAACACTGAAGCTTTCTTT.

The chain joins TRBV7-9 to TRBJ1-2, with TRBD1 as a possible D gene (6 bases). CDR3 length: 15 residues. Between the trimmed V and J ends, which lost 4 bases and 7 bases, there was a span of 19 bases. Germline V gene sequence: CDR1 SEHNR, CDR2 FQNEAQ (reference sequence). CDR3 region: CASSSGPGGAGGYTF. The CDR3 bases are TGTGCCAGCAGCTCAGGGCCGGGGGGCGCGGGTGGCTACACCTTC. Drawing the rest from reference TRBV7-9 and TRBJ1-2, the complete variable domain is DTGVSQNPRHKITKRGQNVTFRCDPISEHNRLYWYRQTLGQGPEFLTYFQNEAQLEKSRLLSDRFSAERPKGSFSTLEIQRTEQGDSAMYLCASSSGPGGAGGYTFGSGTRLTVV.

The chain couples TRBV30 to TRBJ2-7, with 8 bases aligning to TRBD1. This CDR3 region has 14 residues. Germline V CDR1 and CDR2: GTSNPN, SVGIG (reference sequence). J was trimmed by 5 bases and V by 4 bases; bases with no gene match: 10. The CDR3 DNA is TGTGCCTGGAAAATCCAGCAGGGGGCTAACGAGCAGTACTTC. This encodes CAWKIQQGANEQYF.

V gene TRBV15 combines with J gene TRBJ1-5; no clear D gene. With 0 bases removed from V and 3 bases from J, the gap between germline ends came to 9 bases. The length of the CDR3 is 15 residues. CDR1 LNHNV and CDR2 YYDKDF come from the germline V gene (reference sequence). In nucleotides, the CDR3 is TGTGCCACCAGCAGAGATGACATTGACAATCAGCCCCAGCATTTT. Residues: CATSRDDIDNQPQHF.

This chain joins TRBV7-9 and TRBJ2-3; D possibly corresponds to TRBD2 (5 bases). The germline V and J ends were trimmed by 3 bases and 0 bases, with 13 bases remaining between them. The germline V gene has CDR1 SEHNR and CDR2 FQNEAQ (reference sequence). The CDR3 covers 16 residues. The CDR3 DNA reads TGTGCCAGCAGCTTGGTCCCTAGCATTAGCACAGATACGCAGTATTTT. This encodes CASSLVPSISTDTQYF. The whole variable domain, filled in from reference TRBV7-9 and TRBJ2-3, reads DTGVSQNPRHKITKRGQNVTFRCDPISEHNRLYWYRQTLGQGPEFLTYFQNEAQLEKSRLLSDRFSAERPKGSFSTLEIQRTEQGDSAMYLCASSLVPSISTDTQYFGPGTRLTVL.

The gene calls are TRBV6-2 or TRBV6-3 and TRBJ1-6; no clear D gene. V was pared by 0 bases and J by 8 bases, with 5 bases between. The CDR3 consists of 13 residues. Germline V gives CDR1 MNHEY, CDR2 SVGEGT. CDR3 in DNA: TGTGCCAGCAGTTACTCTCGAGATTCACCCCTCCACTTT. It encodes CASSYSRDSPLHF.

This clone was observed a handful of times. The chain combines TRBV11-1 with TRBJ2-1; no definite D call. Trimming cost V 2 bases and J 8 bases, with 10 bases left between them. Per the germline V gene, CDR1 is SGHAT and CDR2 is FQDESV (reference sequence). The CDR3 has 13 residues. The CDR3 sequence is CASSLSASDEQFF. Here the CDR3 DNA reads TGTGCCAGCAGCTTATCAGCGTCGGATGAGCAGTTCTTC.

This chain links TRBV19 with TRBJ1-4; a weak D match, TRBD1 (5 bases). CDR3 length equals 15 residues. From germline, CDR1 is LNHDA and CDR2 SQIVND (reference sequence). V lost 7 bases and J lost 3, with 15 bases in between. The CDR3 region has the DNA TGTGCCAGTAACCCCGCGGGGGGGGCTAATGAAAAACTGTTTTTT. Residues: CASNPAGGANEKLFF.

V and J are TRBV4-3 and TRBJ2-7, with 11 nucleotides matching TRBD2. The V segment lost 1 base and the J segment 4 bases; nucleotides outside the gene matches: 6. In germline, CDR1 is LGHNA, CDR2 YSLEER. There are 16 residues in the CDR3. The DNA for the CDR3 is TGCGCCAGCAGCCAAGCGGCTAGCGGGGGGTATTACGAGCAGTACTTC. The encoded protein is CASSQAASGGYYEQYF.

CDR3 nucleotide sequence: TGTGCCAGCAGCTTAGCGACCGGGAGTATATACACCGGGGAGCTGTTTTTT. It yields the protein CASSLATGSIYTGELFF. The chain uses TRBV7-8 and TRBJ2-2; D is possibly TRBD2 (6 bases). Germline V gene data show CDR1 as SGHVS and CDR2 as FQNEAQ. The CDR3 totals 17 residues. V lost 0 bases and J lost 3, with 14 bases in between.

This clone was recorded once. This chain uses TRBV19 with TRBJ1-1; 12 bases are a match to TRBD1. The V gene end was trimmed by 11 bases and the J gene end by 2 bases; junction bases not matched to a gene: 9. This CDR3 comprises 15 residues. Looked up from germline, CDR1 is LNHDA and CDR2 is SQIVND (reference sequence). This CDR3 reads CASSRDRGPNTEAFF. The CDR3 DNA follows: TGTGCCTCAAGCCGGGACAGGGGGCCAAACACTGAAGCTTTCTTT.

This clone turned up a few times. This chain links TRBV5-1 with TRBJ1-6; 7 bases are a match to TRBD1. This CDR3 has 15 residues. Trimming cost V 0 bases and J 9 bases; bases outside gene matches: 6. The germline CDR1 and CDR2 sequences are SGHRS and YFSETQ. DNA of the CDR3: TGCGCCAGCAGCTTGGTGACAGGGACTCGTTCACCCCTCCACTTT. Translation gives CASSLVTGTRSPLHF.